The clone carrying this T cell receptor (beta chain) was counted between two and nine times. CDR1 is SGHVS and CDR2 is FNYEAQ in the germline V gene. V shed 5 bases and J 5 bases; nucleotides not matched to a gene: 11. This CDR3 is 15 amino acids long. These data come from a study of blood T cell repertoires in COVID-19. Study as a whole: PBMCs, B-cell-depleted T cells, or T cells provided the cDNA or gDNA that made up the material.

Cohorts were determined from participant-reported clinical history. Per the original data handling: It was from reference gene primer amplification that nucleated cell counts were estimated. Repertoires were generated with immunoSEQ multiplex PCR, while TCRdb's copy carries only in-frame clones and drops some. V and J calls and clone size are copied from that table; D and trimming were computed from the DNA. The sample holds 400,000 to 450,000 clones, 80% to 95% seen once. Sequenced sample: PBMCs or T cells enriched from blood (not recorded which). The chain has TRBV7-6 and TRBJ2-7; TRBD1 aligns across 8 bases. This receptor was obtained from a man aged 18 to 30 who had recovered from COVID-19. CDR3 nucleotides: TGTGCCAGCAGCCCGGGGACAGGCCACCTTGACGAGCAGTACTTC. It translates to CASSPGTGHLDEQYF.